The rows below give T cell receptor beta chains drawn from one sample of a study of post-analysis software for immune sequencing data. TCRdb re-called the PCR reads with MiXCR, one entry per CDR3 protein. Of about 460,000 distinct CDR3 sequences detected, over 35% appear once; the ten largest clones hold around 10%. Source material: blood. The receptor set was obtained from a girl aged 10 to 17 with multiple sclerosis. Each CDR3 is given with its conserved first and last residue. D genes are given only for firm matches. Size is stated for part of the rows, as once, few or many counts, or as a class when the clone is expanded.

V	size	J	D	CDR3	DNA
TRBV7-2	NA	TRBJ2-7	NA	CASSPGTEGTEQYF	TGTGCCAGCAGCCCCGGGACGGAGGGCACCGAGCAGTACTTC
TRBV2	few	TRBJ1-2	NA	CASSVQQSNYGYTF	TGTGCCAGCAGTGTACAGCAGTCTAACTATGGCTACACCTTC
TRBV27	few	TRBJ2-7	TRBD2	CASSLLRTSPSEQYF	TGTGCCAGCAGTTTATTACGGACTAGTCCCAGCGAGCAGTACTTC
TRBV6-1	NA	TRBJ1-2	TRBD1	CASRRDGQGAYGYGYTF	TGTGCCAGCAGGAGAGATGGACAGGGGGCGTACGGCTATGGCTACACCTTC
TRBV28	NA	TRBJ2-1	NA	CASRRDGSYNEQFF	TGTGCCAGCAGAAGGGACGGATCCTACAATGAGCAGTTCTTC
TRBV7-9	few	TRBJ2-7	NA	CASSLADTGLEQYF	TGTGCCAGCAGCTTAGCGGATACCGGTCTCGAGCAGTACTTC
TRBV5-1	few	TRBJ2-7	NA	CASSPGQLNEQYF	TGCGCCAGCAGCCCCGGACAGCTGAACGAGCAGTACTTC
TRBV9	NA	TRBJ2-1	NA	CASSVFGVPSSYNEQFF	TGTGCCAGCAGCGTATTTGGGGTCCCGAGCTCCTACAATGAGCAGTTCTTC
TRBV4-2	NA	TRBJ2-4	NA	CASSQDTARNIQYF	TGTGCCAGCAGCCAAGATACGGCACGGAACATTCAGTACTTC
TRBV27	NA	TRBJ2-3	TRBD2	CASNPGLAGADTQYF	TGTGCCAGCAATCCGGGACTAGCGGGCGCAGATACGCAGTATTTT
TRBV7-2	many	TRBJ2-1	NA	CASSSPEDNYNEQFF	TGTGCCAGCAGCTCGCCAGAGGACAACTACAATGAGCAGTTCTTC
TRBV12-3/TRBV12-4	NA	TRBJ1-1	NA	CASSFQGHTEAFF	TGTGCCAGCAGTTTCCAGGGGCACACTGAAGCTTTCTTT
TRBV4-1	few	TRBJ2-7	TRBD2	CASSHPRDYYEQYF	TGCGCCAGCAGCCACCCCAGGGACTACTACGAGCAGTACTTC
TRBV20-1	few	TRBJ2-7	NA	CSAREGAAAYEQYF	TGCAGTGCTAGAGAGGGGGCTGCGGCCTACGAGCAGTACTTC
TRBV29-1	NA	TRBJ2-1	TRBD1	CSVGGQGGQFF	TGCAGCGTTGGGGGACAGGGAGGTCAGTTCTTC
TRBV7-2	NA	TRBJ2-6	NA	CASFNSRTYGANVLTF	TGTGCCAGCTTCAACTCCAGGACGTATGGGGCCAACGTCCTGACTTTC
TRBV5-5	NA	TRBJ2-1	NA	CASSLLSGPSYNEQFF	TGTGCCAGCAGCTTGCTTAGCGGACCGTCCTACAATGAGCAGTTCTTC
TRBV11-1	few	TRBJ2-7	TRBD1	CASRKGQGRSYEQYF	TGTGCCAGCAGAAAAGGACAGGGGCGGTCCTACGAGCAGTACTTC
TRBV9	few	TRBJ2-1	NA	CASSVEGLVLNEQFF	TGTGCCAGCAGCGTAGAGGGGCTAGTCCTCAATGAGCAGTTCTTC
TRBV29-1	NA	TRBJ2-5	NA	CSVVVETQYF	TGCAGCGTTGTAGTAGAGACCCAGTACTTC
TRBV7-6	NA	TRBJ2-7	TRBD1	CASSSPPGTGTYEQYF	TGTGCCAGCAGCTCTCCGCCCGGGACAGGGACTTACGAGCAGTACTTC
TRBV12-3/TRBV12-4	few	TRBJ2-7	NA	CASSSNSEQYF	TGTGCCAGCAGTTCTAACTCGGAGCAGTACTTC
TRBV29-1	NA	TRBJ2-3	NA	CSVPGPPGVDTQYF	TGCAGCGTACCGGGACCACCAGGGGTAGATACGCAGTATTTT
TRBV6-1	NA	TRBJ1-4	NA	CASSPRFDLATNEKLFF	TGTGCCAGCAGTCCGCGATTCGACCTGGCAACTAATGAAAAACTGTTTTTT
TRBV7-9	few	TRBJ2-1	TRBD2	CASSRRTSGRSIYNEQFF	TGTGCCAGCAGCCGACGGACTAGCGGGAGATCTATCTACAATGAGCAGTTCTTC
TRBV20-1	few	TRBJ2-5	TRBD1	CSAAGYRGLETQYF	TGCAGTGCCGCTGGCTACAGGGGGCTTGAGACCCAGTACTTC
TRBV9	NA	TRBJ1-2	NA	CASSVVSRGYTF	TGTGCCAGCAGCGTAGTCTCGCGGGGCTACACCTTC
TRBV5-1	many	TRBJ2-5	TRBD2	CASSLAGPGGPYQETQYF	TGCGCCAGCAGCTTGGCGGGGCCGGGAGGGCCTTATCAAGAGACCCAGTACTTC
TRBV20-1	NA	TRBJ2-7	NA	CSARDHGPSYEQYF	TGCAGTGCTAGAGATCACGGTCCCTCCTACGAGCAGTACTTC